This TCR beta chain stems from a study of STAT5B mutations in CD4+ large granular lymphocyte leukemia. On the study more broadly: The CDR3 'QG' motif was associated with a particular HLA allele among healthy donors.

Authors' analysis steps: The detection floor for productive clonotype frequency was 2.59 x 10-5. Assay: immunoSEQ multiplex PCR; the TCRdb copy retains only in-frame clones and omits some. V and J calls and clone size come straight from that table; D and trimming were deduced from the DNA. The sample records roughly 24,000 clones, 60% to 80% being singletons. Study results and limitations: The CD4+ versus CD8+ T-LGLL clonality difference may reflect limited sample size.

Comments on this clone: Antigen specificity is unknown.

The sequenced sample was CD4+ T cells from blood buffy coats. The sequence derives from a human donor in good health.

CDR3 loop: CASSVDRTQETQYF. CDR3 nucleotide sequence: TGTGCCAGCAGCGTCGACCGAACCCAGGAGACCCAGTACTTC. V and J are TRBV5-4 and TRBJ2-5, with D unresolved. Trimming removed 4 bases at V and 5 bases at J, with 15 bases between. CDR3 size: 14 residues. From germline, CDR1 is SGHNT and CDR2 YYREEE (reference sequence).